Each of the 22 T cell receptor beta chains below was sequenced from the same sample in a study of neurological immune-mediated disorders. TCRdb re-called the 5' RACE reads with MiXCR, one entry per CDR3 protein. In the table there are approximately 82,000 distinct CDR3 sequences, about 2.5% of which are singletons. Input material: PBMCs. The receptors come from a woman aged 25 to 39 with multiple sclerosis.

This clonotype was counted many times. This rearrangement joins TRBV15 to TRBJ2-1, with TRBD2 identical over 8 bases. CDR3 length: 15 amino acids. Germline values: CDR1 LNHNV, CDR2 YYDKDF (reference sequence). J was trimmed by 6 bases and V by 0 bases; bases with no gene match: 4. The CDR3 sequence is CATSRDSGLVNEQFF. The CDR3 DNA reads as TGTGCCACCAGCAGAGATTCGGGACTAGTCAATGAGCAGTTCTTC.

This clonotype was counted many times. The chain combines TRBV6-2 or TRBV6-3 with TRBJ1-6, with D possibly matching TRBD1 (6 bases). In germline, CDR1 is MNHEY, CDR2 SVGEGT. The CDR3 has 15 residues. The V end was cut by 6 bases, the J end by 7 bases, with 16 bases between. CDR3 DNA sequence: TGTGCCAGCAGCCAACAGGGAGTCGGAAATTCACCCCTCCACTTT. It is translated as CASSQQGVGNSPLHF.

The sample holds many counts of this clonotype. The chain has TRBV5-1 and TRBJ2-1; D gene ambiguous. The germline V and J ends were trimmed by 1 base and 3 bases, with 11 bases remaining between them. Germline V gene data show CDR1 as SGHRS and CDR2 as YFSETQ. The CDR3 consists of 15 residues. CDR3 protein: CASSLTLQSYNEQFF. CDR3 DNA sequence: TGCGCCAGCAGCTTGACTCTTCAAAGCTACAATGAGCAGTTCTTC.

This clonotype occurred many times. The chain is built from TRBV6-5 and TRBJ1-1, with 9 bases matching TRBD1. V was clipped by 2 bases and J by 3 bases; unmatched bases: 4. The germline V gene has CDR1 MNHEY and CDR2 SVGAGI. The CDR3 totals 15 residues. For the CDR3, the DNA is TGTGCCAGCAGTTACGGGGACAGGGCCGACACTGAAGCTTTCTTT. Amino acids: CASSYGDRADTEAFF.

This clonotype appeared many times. For the CDR3, the DNA is TGTGCCAGCAGCTTGGGAGGGAGATCGGAGACCCAGTACTTC. Its protein is CASSLGGRSETQYF. J is TRBJ2-5 and V is TRBV5-8, with D tentatively TRBD2 (5 bases). The V gene lost 0 bases and the J gene lost 5 bases, with 11 bases spanning the gap. The germline V gene has CDR1 SGHTS and CDR2 YDEGEE. CDR3 size: 14 residues. The complete variable domain, with remaining parts taken from reference TRBV5-8 and TRBJ2-5, reads EAGVTQSPTHLIKTRGQQATLRCSPISGHTSVYWYQQALGLGLQFLLWYDEGEERNRGNFPPRFSGRQFPNYSSELNVNALELEDSALYLCASSLGGRSETQYFGPGTRLLVL.

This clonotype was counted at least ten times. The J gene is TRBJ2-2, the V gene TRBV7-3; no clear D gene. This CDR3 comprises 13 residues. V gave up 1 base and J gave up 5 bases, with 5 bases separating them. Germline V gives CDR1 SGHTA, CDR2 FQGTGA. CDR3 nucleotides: TGTGCCAGCAGCTTAATAATAACCGGGGAGCTGTTTTTT. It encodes CASSLIITGELFF. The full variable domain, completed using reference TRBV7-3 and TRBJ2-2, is GAGVSQTPSNKVTEKGKYVELRCDPISGHTALYWYRQSLGQGPEFLIYFQGTGAADDSGLPNDRFFAVRPEGSVSTLKIQRTERGDSAVYLCASSLIITGELFFGEGSRLTVL.

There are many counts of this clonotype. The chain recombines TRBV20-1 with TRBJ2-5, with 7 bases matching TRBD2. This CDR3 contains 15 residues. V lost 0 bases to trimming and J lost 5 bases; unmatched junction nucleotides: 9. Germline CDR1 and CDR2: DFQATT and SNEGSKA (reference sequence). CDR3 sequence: CSARDLAGVMETQYF. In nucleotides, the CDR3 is TGCAGTGCTAGAGATTTGGCGGGAGTTATGGAGACCCAGTACTTC.

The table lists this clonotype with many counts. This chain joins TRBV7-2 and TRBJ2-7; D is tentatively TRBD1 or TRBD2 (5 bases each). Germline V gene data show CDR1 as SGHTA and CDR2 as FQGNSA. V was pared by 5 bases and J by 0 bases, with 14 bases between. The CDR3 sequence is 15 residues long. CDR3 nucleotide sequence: TGTGCCAGCAGCCCCGGGACGGCAAGCTCCTACGAGCAGTACTTC. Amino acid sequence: CASSPGTASSYEQYF.

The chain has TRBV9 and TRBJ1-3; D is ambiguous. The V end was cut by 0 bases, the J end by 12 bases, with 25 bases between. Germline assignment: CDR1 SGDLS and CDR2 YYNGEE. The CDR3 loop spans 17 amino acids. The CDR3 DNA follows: TGTGCCAGCAGCGTAGGGCTCCCCGATTACTCTGGAAAAAACATATATTTT. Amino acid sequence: CASSVGLPDYSGKNIYF.

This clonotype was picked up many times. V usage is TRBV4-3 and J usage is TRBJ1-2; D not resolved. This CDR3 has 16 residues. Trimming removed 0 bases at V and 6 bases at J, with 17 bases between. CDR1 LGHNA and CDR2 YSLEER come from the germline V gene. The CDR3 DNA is TGCGCCAGCAGCCAAGAGGAGTCAGGATACCCTCATGGCTACACCTTC. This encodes CASSQEESGYPHGYTF.

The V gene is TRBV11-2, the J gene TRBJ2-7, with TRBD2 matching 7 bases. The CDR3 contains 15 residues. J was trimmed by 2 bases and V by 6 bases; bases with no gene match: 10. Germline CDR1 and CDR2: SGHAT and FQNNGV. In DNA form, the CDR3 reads TGTGCCAGCAGTGTTGCCCTAGCGGATCCCTACGAGCAGTACTTC. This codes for CASSVALADPYEQYF.

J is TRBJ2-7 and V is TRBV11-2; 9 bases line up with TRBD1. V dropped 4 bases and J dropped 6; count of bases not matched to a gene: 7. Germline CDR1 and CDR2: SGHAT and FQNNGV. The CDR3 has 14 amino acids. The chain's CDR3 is CASSSAGTGSEQYF. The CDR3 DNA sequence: TGTGCCAGCAGCTCGGCCGGGACAGGGAGCGAGCAGTACTTC.

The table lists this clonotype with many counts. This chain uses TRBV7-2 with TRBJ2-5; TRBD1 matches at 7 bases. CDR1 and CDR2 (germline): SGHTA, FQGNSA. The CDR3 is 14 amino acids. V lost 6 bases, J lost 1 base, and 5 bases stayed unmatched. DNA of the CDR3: TGTGCCAGCAGTTATAACAGGGGCCAAGAGACCCAGTACTTC. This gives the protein CASSYNRGQETQYF.

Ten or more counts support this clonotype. Here the CDR3 reads CASSYWGSPFDEQYF. Here the CDR3 DNA reads TGTGCCAGCAGTTACTGGGGGTCCCCCTTCGACGAGCAGTACTTC. This chain uses TRBV6-2 or TRBV6-3 with TRBJ2-7, with D perhaps given as TRBD1 or TRBD2 (5 bases each). CDR3 length equals 15 residues. The V end lost 1 base, the J end lost 5 bases, and 15 bases lay between the germline ends. Germline CDR1 is MNHEY and CDR2 is SVGEGT.

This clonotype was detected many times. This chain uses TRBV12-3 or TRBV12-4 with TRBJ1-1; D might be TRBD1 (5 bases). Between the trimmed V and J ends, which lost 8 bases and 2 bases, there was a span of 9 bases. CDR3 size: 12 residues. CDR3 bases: TGTGCCAGCTCCCGGGACAACACTGAAGCTTTCTTT. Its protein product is CASSRDNTEAFF.

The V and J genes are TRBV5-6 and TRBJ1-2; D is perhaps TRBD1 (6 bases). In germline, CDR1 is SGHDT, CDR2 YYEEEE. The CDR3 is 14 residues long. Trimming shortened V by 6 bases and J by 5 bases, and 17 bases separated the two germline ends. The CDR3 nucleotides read TGTGCCAGCAACGAAGTAGGACAGACGTATGGCTACACCTTC. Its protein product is CASNEVGQTYGYTF. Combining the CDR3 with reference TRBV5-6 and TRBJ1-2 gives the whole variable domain DAGVTQSPTHLIKTRGQQVTLRCSPKSGHDTVSWYQQALGQGPQFIFQYYEEEERQRGNFPDRFSGHQFPNYSSELNVNALLLGDSALYLCASNEVGQTYGYTFGSGTRLTVV.

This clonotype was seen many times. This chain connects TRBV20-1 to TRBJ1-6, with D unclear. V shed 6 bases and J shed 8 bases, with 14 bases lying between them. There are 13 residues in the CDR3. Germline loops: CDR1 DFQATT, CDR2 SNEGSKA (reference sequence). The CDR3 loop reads CSASGRHDSPLHF. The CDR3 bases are TGCAGTGCAAGTGGACGGCACGATTCACCCCTCCACTTT.

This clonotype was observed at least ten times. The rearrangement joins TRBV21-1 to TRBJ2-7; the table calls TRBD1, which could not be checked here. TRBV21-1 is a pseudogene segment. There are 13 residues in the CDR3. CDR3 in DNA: TGTGCCGGTAACAGGGGGCGAACCTACGAGCAGTACTTC. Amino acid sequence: CAGNRGRTYEQYF.

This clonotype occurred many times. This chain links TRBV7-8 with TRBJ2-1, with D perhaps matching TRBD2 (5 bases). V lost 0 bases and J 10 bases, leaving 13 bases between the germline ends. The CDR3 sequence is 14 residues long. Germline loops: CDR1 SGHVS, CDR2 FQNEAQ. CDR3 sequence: CASSLAPHREEQFF. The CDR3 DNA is TGTGCCAGCAGCTTAGCCCCACATCGGGAAGAGCAGTTCTTC.

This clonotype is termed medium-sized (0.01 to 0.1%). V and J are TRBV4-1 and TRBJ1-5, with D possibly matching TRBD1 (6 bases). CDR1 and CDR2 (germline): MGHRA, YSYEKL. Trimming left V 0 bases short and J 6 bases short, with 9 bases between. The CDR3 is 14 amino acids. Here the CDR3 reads CASSQDFRGQPQHF. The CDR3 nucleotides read TGCGCCAGCAGCCAAGATTTCAGGGGTCAGCCCCAGCATTTT.

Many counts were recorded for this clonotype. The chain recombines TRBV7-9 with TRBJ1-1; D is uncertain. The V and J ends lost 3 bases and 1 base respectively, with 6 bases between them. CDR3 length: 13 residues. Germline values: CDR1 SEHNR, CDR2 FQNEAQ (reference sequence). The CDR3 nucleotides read TGTGCCAGCAGCTTTCTTCCGAACACTGAAGCTTTCTTT. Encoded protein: CASSFLPNTEAFF.

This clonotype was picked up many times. The CDR3 protein is CASSPGTSGDTQYF. The CDR3 nucleotides read TGTGCCAGCAGCCCCGGGACTAGCGGGGATACGCAGTATTTT. The chain joins TRBV14 to TRBJ2-3; 12 bases align to TRBD2. From germline, CDR1 is SGHDN and CDR2 FVKESK. Trimming cost V 4 bases and J 6 bases; bases outside gene matches: 2. The CDR3 totals 14 residues.